The clone carrying this T cell receptor (beta chain) was recorded once. The data stem from a study of blood T cells in healthy people across ages. Caucasian individuals from Russia who were healthy and aged roughly 6 to 90 acted as donors. CDR3 length: 17 amino acids. CDR1 and CDR2 (germline): LGHDT, YNNKEL (reference sequence). Losses at the gene ends were 1 base for V and 1 base for J; bases not matched to a gene: 6. Then a second PCR, running about 7 to 11 cycles, was carried out with a sample-barcoded 5' primer and a J-beta primer mix. A tag from a template-switch adaptor with 12 random nucleotides marked each cDNA molecule. Using its own MiXCR run on the 5' RACE reads, TCRdb lists one record per CDR3 protein. The data show about a million distinct CDR3 sequences, just over 50% seen once.

J is TRBJ2-1 and V is TRBV3-1; TRBD2 aligns across 8 bases. Sequencing was performed on blood. The origin of this receptor is a woman aged 55-70 years in good health. CDR3 in amino acids: CASSQVTGTSSYNEQFF. CDR3 bases: TGTGCCAGCAGCCAAGTCACCGGGACTAGTTCCTACAATGAGCAGTTCTTC.